One sample yielded the 20 T cell receptor beta chains listed below, sequenced in a study of CD4 T cells in relation to SARS-CoV-2 and coronaviruses. Clones were read by immunoSEQ multiplex PCR, and TCRdb kept only the in-frame ones, dropping some. The profile shows more than 25,000 clones, over 65% of them singletons. CD4+ T cells from unexposed donors were obtained before the COVID-19 pandemic (2011-2018). CD4+ T cells were isolated from the cells after nine to eleven days of culture. These receptors' antigens are unknown. Sequences were obtained from CD4+ T cells from PBMCs, cultured in vitro. The receptors were sampled from a human donor in good health.

V and J are TRBV6-2 or TRBV6-3 and TRBJ1-1; tentatively, D is TRBD1 (5 bases). The length of the CDR3 is 13 residues. With 2 bases removed from V and 8 bases from J, the gap between germline ends came to 12 bases. Germline CDR1 reads MNHEY; CDR2 reads SVGEGT. The CDR3 protein is CASSYGWGAEAFF. CDR3 coding DNA: TGTGCCAGCAGTTACGGCTGGGGCGCCGAAGCTTTCTTT.

V gene TRBV7-6 combines with J gene TRBJ2-3; 13 nucleotides match TRBD2. The CDR3 length is 16 residues. V shed 5 bases, J shed 5 bases, and the junction held 7 bases outside the gene matches. Germline CDR1 and CDR2: SGHVS and FNYEAQ. For the CDR3, the DNA is TGTGCCAGCAGCCGGACTAGCGGGGGAGAGGTAGATACGCAGTATTTT. Its protein product is CASSRTSGGEVDTQYF.

The chain recombines TRBV7-3 with TRBJ2-3, with unresolved D. The CDR3 totals 11 residues. The germline V gene has CDR1 SGHTA and CDR2 FQGTGA. Trimming took off 5 bases at V and 7 bases at J, with 7 bases between the two ends. Written as DNA, the CDR3 is TGTGCCAGCAGCGACGAAAATACGCAGTATTTT. Translation gives CASSDENTQYF.

V and J are TRBV7-9 and TRBJ2-7; possibly TRBD1 for D (6 bases). The CDR3 has 13 amino acids. The germline V gene encodes CDR1 SEHNR and CDR2 FQNEAQ (reference sequence). V was clipped by 5 bases and J by 6 bases, with 14 bases between them. The CDR3 here is CASSEQGPLEQYF. The CDR3 DNA is TGTGCCAGCAGCGAACAGGGACCCCTCGAGCAGTACTTC.

In its sample, this clone was seen a few times. J is TRBJ2-1 and V is TRBV4-2; 7 bases match TRBD2. The CDR3 length is 16 residues. With 2 bases clipped from V and 4 bases from J, the junction kept 8 bases outside the gene matches. Germline lookup yields CDR1 LGHNA and CDR2 YNFKEQ. The chain's CDR3 is CASSQRGGSRYNEQFF. The CDR3 bases are TGTGCCAGCAGCCAAAGAGGCGGGAGCAGATACAATGAGCAGTTCTTC.

The chain recombines TRBV7-9 with TRBJ2-2; D is possibly TRBD2 (6 bases). The CDR3 loop spans 15 amino acids. The germline V and J ends were trimmed by 2 bases and 6 bases, with 13 bases remaining between them. CDR1 is SEHNR, CDR2 FQNEAQ, per germline (reference sequence). Here the CDR3 DNA reads TGTGCCAGCAGCTTAAGCGATAGGGAGGCCGGGGAGCTGTTTTTT. Its protein product is CASSLSDREAGELFF. Full variable domain (remainder filled in from reference TRBV7-9 and TRBJ2-2): DTGVSQNPRHKITKRGQNVTFRCDPISEHNRLYWYRQTLGQGPEFLTYFQNEAQLEKSRLLSDRFSAERPKGSFSTLEIQRTEQGDSAMYLCASSLSDREAGELFFGEGSRLTVL.

The chain joins TRBV2 to TRBJ2-5, with TRBD2 matching 14 bases. The ends lost 6 bases at V and 2 bases at J; junction bases unmatched: 5. The CDR3 is 16 residues long. Germline loops: CDR1 SNHLY, CDR2 FYNNEI. The CDR3 loop reads CASSPRLAGGQETQYF. As DNA, the CDR3 is TGTGCCAGCAGCCCAAGACTAGCGGGGGGGCAAGAGACCCAGTACTTC.

V gene TRBV3-1 (or the pseudogene TRBV3-2) combines with J gene TRBJ2-7; D remains unclear. Germline assignment: CDR1 LGHDT and CDR2 YNNKEL (reference sequence). The CDR3 contains 13 residues. V was cut by 2 bases and J by 7 bases, with 12 bases left in between. Here the CDR3 reads CASSQIDHDEQYF. As DNA, the CDR3 is TGTGCCAGCAGCCAAATAGACCACGATGAGCAGTACTTC.

This chain links TRBV25-1 with TRBJ1-4, with D perhaps matching TRBD1 (6 bases). V gave up 8 bases and J gave up 5 bases, with 12 bases separating them. The CDR3 is made up of 13 amino acids. CDR1 is MGHDK and CDR2 is SYGVNS in the germline V gene. CDR3 sequence: CASSRGGNEKLFF. The CDR3 bases are TGTGCCAGCTCGAGGGGGGGCAATGAAAAACTGTTTTTT.

The rearrangement links TRBV6-5 to TRBJ1-1; no clear D gene. V shed 6 bases and J shed 1 base, with 12 bases lying between them. The CDR3 totals 14 residues. Germline V gene data show CDR1 as MNHEY and CDR2 as SVGAGI. CDR3 nucleotide sequence: TGTGCCAGCAGGAGGGAGAGGGAGAACACTGAAGCTTTCTTT. Its translation: CASRRERENTEAFF.

The chain joins TRBV10-3 to TRBJ2-7, with 7 bases matching TRBD1. CDR3 size: 12 residues. V lost 10 bases to trimming and J lost 3 bases; unmatched junction nucleotides: 6. CDR1 and CDR2 (germline): ENHRY, SYGVKD. CDR3 in DNA: TGTGCCAGCCGACAGGGAAACTACGAGCAGTACTTC. Translating gives CASRQGNYEQYF.

V and J are TRBV5-1 and TRBJ2-1; 10 nucleotides match TRBD1. This CDR3 contains 15 residues. V shed 1 base and J 5 bases; nucleotides not matched to a gene: 3. The germline CDR1 and CDR2 sequences are SGHRS and YFSETQ. The CDR3 sequence: CASSLYGQGDNEQFF. The CDR3 DNA sequence: TGCGCCAGCAGCTTGTATGGACAGGGGGACAATGAGCAGTTCTTC. Supplemented by reference TRBV5-1 and TRBJ2-1, the full variable domain reads KAGVTQTPRYLIKTRGQQVTLSCSPISGHRSVSWYQQTPGQGLQFLFEYFSETQRNKGNFPGRFSGRQFSNSRSEMNVSTLELGDSALYLCASSLYGQGDNEQFFGPGTRLTVL.

V is TRBV12-3 or TRBV12-4 and J is TRBJ1-2; maybe TRBD1 (5 bases). CDR3 size: 13 residues. With 3 bases removed from V and 10 bases from J, the gap between germline ends came to 15 bases. The CDR3 region is CASSFGDRRAYTF. The DNA of the CDR3 is TGTGCCAGCAGTTTTGGGGACCGGAGGGCCTACACCTTC.

The genes are TRBV19 and TRBJ2-1, with D tentatively TRBD1 or TRBD2 (11 bases each). The CDR3 has 17 residues. V was cut by 4 bases and J by 4 bases, with 20 bases left in between. In germline, CDR1 is LNHDA, CDR2 SQIVND (reference sequence). In DNA form, the CDR3 reads TGTGCCAGTAGTACGACTAGCGGGACAGGGGGGTACAATGAGCAGTTCTTC. Translating it yields CASSTTSGTGGYNEQFF.

The chain links TRBV3-1 (or the pseudogene TRBV3-2) to TRBJ1-4; D is undetermined. The CDR3 covers 14 residues. Germline V gives CDR1 LGHDT, CDR2 YNNKEL (reference sequence). Trimming cost V 3 bases and J 3 bases, with 8 bases left between them. In DNA, the CDR3 is TGTGCCAGCAGCCAGTCCACCTCTAATGAAAAACTGTTTTTT. Translation: CASSQSTSNEKLFF.

The chain joins TRBV12-3 or TRBV12-4 to TRBJ1-2, with D possibly being TRBD1 (6 bases). This CDR3 has 12 amino acids. Trimming pared 4 bases from V and 10 bases from J, leaving 13 bases between. CDR3 in DNA: TGTGCCAGCAGTTCCGAATGGGGGGCCTACACCTTC. It specifies CASSSEWGAYTF.

The CDR3 loop is CASSIEGNQPQHF. Here the CDR3 DNA reads TGTGCCAGTAGTATAGAGGGCAATCAGCCCCAGCATTTT. This chain links TRBV19 with TRBJ1-5; D gene ambiguous. Per germline, CDR1 LNHDA and CDR2 SQIVND (reference sequence). V dropped 0 bases and J dropped 2 bases, with 2 bases sitting between them. There are 13 residues in the CDR3. The full variable domain, rest sourced from reference TRBV19 and TRBJ1-5, is DGGITQSPKYLFRKEGQNVTLSCEQNLNHDAMYWYRQDPGQGLRLIYYSQIVNDFQKGDIAEGYSVSREKKESFPLTVTSAQKNPTAFYLCASSIEGNQPQHFGDGTRLSIL.

V and J are TRBV4-3 and TRBJ2-7; D is undetermined. V was pared by 4 bases and J by 6 bases, with 13 bases between. The germline V gene has CDR1 LGHNA and CDR2 YSLEER. This CDR3 has 13 residues. The CDR3, as DNA: TGCGCCAGCAGCCGACTGCAAGGTTCCGAGCAGTACTTC. It codes for CASSRLQGSEQYF.

The gene calls are TRBV7-2 and TRBJ1-4; TRBD1 agrees at 7 bases. Trimming at V came to 3 bases and at J to 6 bases, leaving 7 bases not matched to a gene. CDR3 size: 15 residues. Germline loops: CDR1 SGHTA, CDR2 FQGNSA. In nucleotides, the CDR3 is TGTGCCAGCAGCTTCGTGACAGGGTGGGATGAAAAACTGTTTTTT. Translated: CASSFVTGWDEKLFF.

This chain joins TRBV4-3 and TRBJ1-6; D is undetermined. This CDR3 comprises 15 residues. The germline V gene encodes CDR1 LGHNA and CDR2 YSLEER. V dropped 4 bases and J dropped 7 bases, with 14 bases sitting between them. The CDR3 DNA reads TGCGCCAGCAGCCCCGGAGGCGCGAAGAATTCACCCCTCCACTTT. Translated, it gives CASSPGGAKNSPLHF.